A single sample is the source of the 23 T cell receptor beta chains below, sequenced in a study of cytomegalovirus exposure and HLA in healthy donors. Vbeta (60) and Jbeta (13) primers were used in the PCR. Only in-frame clones appear in the TCRdb table, and some are missing; sequencing was by immunoSEQ multiplex PCR. Of some 180,000 clones listed, about 80% are singletons. Sequenced sample: PBMCs. The receptor source for this set is a woman between 25 and 40 years old in good health and CMV-seropositive.

This clone showed up just a few times. This chain uses TRBV7-9 with TRBJ1-2; no reliable D call. The V end lost 5 bases, the J end lost 4 bases, and 14 bases lay between the germline ends. The CDR3 has 14 residues. Germline values: CDR1 SEHNR, CDR2 FQNEAQ (reference sequence). This CDR3 reads CASSPPTPGYGYTF. The CDR3 DNA is TGTGCCAGCAGCCCCCCGACTCCGGGCTATGGCTACACCTTC.

V is TRBV6-5 and J is TRBJ1-1, with 8 bases aligning to TRBD1. CDR3 length: 14 residues. The germline V gene encodes CDR1 MNHEY and CDR2 SVGAGI. The ends lost 5 bases at V and 3 bases at J; junction bases unmatched: 5. CDR3 DNA sequence: TGTGCCAGCAGTGTACAGGGGGGGGACACTGAAGCTTTCTTT. Protein: CASSVQGGDTEAFF.

The genes are TRBV10-2 and TRBJ2-4; D may be TRBD1 (6 bases). The CDR3 runs 16 residues. Germline values: CDR1 WSHSY, CDR2 SAAADI. V dropped 6 bases and J dropped 0 bases, with 15 bases sitting between them. The CDR3 is CASSRQELLAKNIQYF. The CDR3 region has the DNA TGCGCCAGCAGCAGACAGGAACTTCTAGCCAAAAACATTCAGTACTTC.

The count of this clone is one. The chain uses TRBV5-6 and TRBJ2-6; the D is unclear. Trimming took off 1 base at V and 6 bases at J, with 8 bases between the two ends. The CDR3 is 14 amino acids. CDR1 is SGHDT and CDR2 is YYEEEE in the germline V gene. Here the CDR3 DNA reads TGTGCCAGCAGCTTGCTCGGTAAGGCCAACGTCCTGACTTTC. Amino acid sequence: CASSLLGKANVLTF.

The CDR3 DNA sequence: TGTGCCAGCAGCTTAGCGCCAGGGGGCAGGGGAGCCTATGGCTACACCTTC. Translation: CASSLAPGGRGAYGYTF. The rearrangement links TRBV7-2 to TRBJ1-2; TRBD1 matches at 8 bases. The germline CDR1 and CDR2 sequences are SGHTA and FQGNSA. This CDR3 is built from 17 residues. J lost 4 bases, V lost 0 bases, and 10 bases had no gene match.

The chain couples TRBV7-2 to TRBJ2-3; 7 bases are a match to TRBD2. CDR1 and CDR2 (germline): SGHTA, FQGNSA. CDR3 length equals 14 residues. V trimming: 3 bases; J trimming: 4 bases; junction bases outside the gene matches: 4. The CDR3 coding sequence is TGTGCCAGCAGCTTCTCCGCGGGAGCAGATACGCAGTATTTT. Its protein product is CASSFSAGADTQYF. Full variable domain (outside the CDR3, taken from reference TRBV7-2 and TRBJ2-3): GAGVSQSPSNKVTEKGKDVELRCDPISGHTALYWYRQSLGQGLEFLIYFQGNSAPDKSGLPSDRFSAERTGGSVSTLTIQRTQQEDSAVYLCASSFSAGADTQYFGPGTRLTVL.

About this clone itself: Compared with germline, one end of the junction differs, possibly owing to a read error. The chain links TRBV30 to TRBJ2-1; 9 nucleotides match TRBD2. Per the germline V gene, CDR1 is GTSNPN and CDR2 is SVGIG (reference sequence). The CDR3 runs to 15 residues. The CDR3 loop is CAWSHPSGTYNEHFF. The CDR3 DNA follows: TGTGCCTGGAGCCACCCTAGCGGGACCTACAATGAGCATTTCTTC. Supplemented by reference TRBV30 and TRBJ2-1, the full variable domain reads SQTIHQWPATLVQPVGSPLSLECTVEGTSNPNLYWYRQAAGRGLQLLFYSVGIGQISSEVPQNLSASRPQDRQFILSSKKLLLSDSGFYLCAWSHPSGTYNEHFFGPGTRLTVL.

The chain employs TRBV7-2 and TRBJ1-1; TRBD1 aligns across 8 bases. The CDR3 is 14 residues long. With 2 bases clipped from V and 5 bases from J, the junction kept 4 bases outside the gene matches. Germline V gene sequence: CDR1 SGHTA, CDR2 FQGNSA. This CDR3 reads CASSLYGQGTEAFF. CDR3 DNA: TGTGCCAGCAGCTTATATGGACAGGGAACTGAAGCTTTCTTT.

This clone has more than one count but fewer than ten. The gene calls are TRBV5-4 and TRBJ2-7; D unclear. Per the germline V gene, CDR1 is SGHNT and CDR2 is YYREEE (reference sequence). Trimming cost V 4 bases and J 0 bases, with 8 bases left between them. This CDR3 is built from 13 residues. This chain's CDR3 is CASSPDNSYEQYF. The CDR3 nucleotides are TGTGCCAGCAGCCCCGACAACTCCTACGAGCAGTACTTC.

This clone came up once. The rearrangement links TRBV11-3 to TRBJ2-1; tentatively, D is TRBD2 (5 bases). Germline CDR1 reads SGHNT; CDR2 reads YENEEA. V was cut by 0 bases and J by 4 bases, with 10 bases left in between. The CDR3 totals 15 residues. CDR3 loop: CASSLEGRGYNEQFF. CDR3 in DNA: TGTGCCAGCAGCTTAGAGGGGAGAGGGTACAATGAGCAGTTCTTC.

The V call is TRBV14, the J call TRBJ1-5, with D possibly being TRBD1 (5 bases). The CDR3 spans 16 residues. Trimming took 1 base from V and 1 from J, leaving 11 bases between them. Germline CDR1 reads SGHDN; CDR2 reads FVKESK. CDR3 DNA sequence: TGTGCCAGCAGCCAAGGCGGACCAGGGAGCAATCAGCCCCAGCATTTT. It yields the protein CASSQGGPGSNQPQHF.

The rearrangement joins TRBV7-6 to TRBJ2-5; possible D gene TRBD2, 5 bases. Germline CDR1 SGHVS, CDR2 FNYEAQ. The CDR3 contains 14 residues. Trimming shortened V by 7 bases and J by 3 bases, and 15 bases separated the two germline ends. The CDR3 DNA follows: TGTGCCAGCACCCCCTCGACTATTAAAGAGACCCAGTACTTC. Translated: CASTPSTIKETQYF. Complete variable domain (other parts from reference TRBV7-6 and TRBJ2-5): GAGVSQSPRYKVTKRGQDVALRCDPISGHVSLYWYRQALGQGPEFLTYFNYEAQQDKSGLPNDRFSAERPEGSISTLTIQRTEQRDSAMYRCASTPSTIKETQYFGPGTRLLVL.

V is TRBV5-1 and J is TRBJ1-1; D perhaps matches TRBD1 (6 bases). Trimming removed 0 bases from V and 5 bases from J, with 11 bases in between. Looked up from germline, CDR1 is SGHRS and CDR2 is YFSETQ. The CDR3 runs to 14 residues. The chain's CDR3 is CASSLDRVRTEAFF. The CDR3 DNA is TGCGCCAGCAGCTTGGACAGGGTGAGAACTGAAGCTTTCTTT.

The chain uses TRBV5-4 and TRBJ1-6; D gene ambiguous. The CDR3 has 13 amino acids. Looked up from germline, CDR1 is SGHNT and CDR2 is YYREEE (reference sequence). V lost 0 bases, J lost 7 bases, and 5 bases lay in between. CDR3 amino acids: CASSLELNSPLHF. CDR3 DNA sequence: TGTGCCAGCAGCTTGGAACTGAATTCACCCCTCCACTTT.

V gene TRBV4-1 combines with J gene TRBJ2-7; D is unresolved. Germline V gene data show CDR1 as MGHRA and CDR2 as YSYEKL. V gave up 0 bases and J gave up 7 bases, with 16 bases separating them. The CDR3 consists of 15 residues. For the CDR3, the DNA is TGCGCCAGCAGCCAAGAGTGGCAGGCGACCAGGGAGCAGTACTTC. It specifies CASSQEWQATREQYF.

The chain is built from TRBV5-6 and TRBJ2-2; 12 bases are a match to TRBD2. Looked up from germline, CDR1 is SGHDT and CDR2 is YYEEEE. The V segment lost 3 bases and the J segment 1 base; nucleotides outside the gene matches: 7. This CDR3 has 18 amino acids. CDR3: CASSWWASGRVNTGELFF. The CDR3 region has the DNA TGTGCCAGCAGCTGGTGGGCTAGCGGGAGGGTGAACACCGGGGAGCTGTTTTTT.

The chain is built from TRBV7-6 and TRBJ2-7, with D tentatively TRBD2 (6 bases). V lost 0 bases and J lost 0, with 6 bases in between. The length of the CDR3 is 14 residues. CDR1 is SGHVS and CDR2 is FNYEAQ in the germline V gene. The DNA for the CDR3 is TGTGCCAGCAGCTTAGCGGGGGGCTCCTACGAGCAGTACTTC. It codes for CASSLAGGSYEQYF.

The rearrangement uses TRBV5-1 and TRBJ2-2; 7 nucleotides line up with TRBD1. There are 16 residues in the CDR3. Germline V gives CDR1 SGHRS, CDR2 YFSETQ. The J segment lost 5 bases and the V segment lost 0 bases, leaving 7 bases of the junction unmatched. The CDR3 spells CASSLGGTEKTGELFF. In DNA form, the CDR3 reads TGCGCCAGCAGCTTGGGGGGGACAGAAAAGACCGGGGAGCTGTTTTTT.

Comments on this clone: This specimen includes other DNA sequences encoding the same CDR3. J is TRBJ1-1 and V is TRBV5-1; perhaps TRBD1 as D (5 bases). Deletions cut 0 bases from V and 6 bases from J, with 6 bases between. CDR3 length equals 12 residues. The germline gives CDR1 SGHRS, CDR2 YFSETQ. The CDR3: CASSLEGAEAFF. CDR3 sequence (DNA): TGCGCCAGCAGCTTGGAAGGGGCTGAAGCTTTCTTT.

The J gene is TRBJ2-5, the V gene TRBV19; tentative D call: TRBD2 (5 bases). The CDR3 contains 11 residues. Trimming cost V 8 bases and J 3 bases, with 7 bases left between them. From germline, CDR1 is LNHDA and CDR2 SQIVND (reference sequence). The chain's CDR3 is CASRREETQYF. The CDR3 nucleotides are TGTGCCAGTCGGCGGGAAGAGACCCAGTACTTC. Full variable domain (remainder filled in from reference TRBV19 and TRBJ2-5): DGGITQSPKYLFRKEGQNVTLSCEQNLNHDAMYWYRQDPGQGLRLIYYSQIVNDFQKGDIAEGYSVSREKKESFPLTVTSAQKNPTAFYLCASRREETQYFGPGTRLLVL.

CDR3 in amino acids: CASSVGTASYEQYF. The CDR3 coding sequence is TGTGCCAGCAGCGTGGGGACAGCCTCCTACGAGCAGTACTTC. The genes are TRBV9 and TRBJ2-7; 7 nucleotides line up with TRBD1. The V gene's germline CDR1 is SGDLS and CDR2 YYNGEE. The CDR3 consists of 14 residues. V lost 2 bases and J lost 0; bases outside the gene matches: 2.

The CDR3 is CASTQGGFAYTQYF. The DNA of the CDR3 is TGTGCCAGCACCCAGGGGGGATTCGCATATACGCAGTATTTT. The genes are TRBV6-1 and TRBJ2-3; TRBD1 might be the D (7 bases). Trimming took off 7 bases at V and 7 bases at J, with 18 bases between the two ends. This CDR3 contains 14 residues. Looked up from germline, CDR1 is MNHNS and CDR2 is SASEGT.

This clone was seen only a few times. The V gene is TRBV29-1, the J gene TRBJ2-7; no clear D gene. Germline V gene data show CDR1 as SQVTM and CDR2 as ANQGSEA. V lost 0 bases to trimming and J lost 1 base, with 7 bases between them. The CDR3 runs to 13 residues. CDR3 protein: CSVEEVSSYEQYF. CDR3 nucleotide sequence: TGCAGCGTTGAAGAAGTCAGTTCCTACGAGCAGTACTTC.